This T cell receptor (beta chain) was sequenced during a study of radiotherapy plus CTLA-4 blockade in lung cancer. As concerns this clone: What it binds is unknown.

Per the germline V gene, CDR1 is SGHRS and CDR2 is YFSETQ. Unmatched junction bases numbered 20, after V lost 3 bases and J lost 5 bases. The CDR3 loop spans 19 amino acids. Whole-study results and caveats: Tumor-derived TCR clones expanded in blood after radiotherapy plus ipilimumab.

The protocol was immunoSEQ multiplex PCR, while the TCRdb copy is restricted to in-frame clones and leaves out a portion. The sample lists about 49,000 clones, more than 75% occurring once. Material: peripheral blood, obtained from a patient treated with radiotherapy plus ipilimumab. The chain carries TRBV5-1 and TRBJ2-7, with TRBD2 matching over 10 bases. This TCR was sampled from a human donor with non-small cell lung cancer whose response to radiotherapy plus ipilimumab could not be evaluated. The CDR3 DNA reads as TGCGCCAGCAGCTCGGGGCTAGCGGGAGCCTCAAGAAAGGGGGACGAGCAGTACTTC. It is translated as CASSSGLAGASRKGDEQYF.